The rows below give T cell receptor beta chains drawn from one sample of a study of T cell responses to AZD1222 COVID-19 vaccine. Libraries were prepared by immunoSEQ multiplex PCR; TCRdb keeps only in-frame clonotypes and omits some of them. The top ten hold 5% of the sample, which has 150,000 or so clones, around nine tenths seen once. Here the sequenced sample was peripheral blood, taken on day 0 of AZD1222 vaccination. The receptors shown here come from an adult in good health. Both conserved end residues are part of each CDR3. A D gene is named only where the DNA matches it firmly. Rows may omit the clone size; those that give it use once, few, many or a size class.

J gene,V gene,D gene,clone size,CDR3 DNA,CDR3 protein
TRBJ2-1,TRBV27,TRBD1,NA,TGTGCCGGCAGTAACGACAGGGGGTTAAATGAGCAGTTCTTC,CAGSNDRGLNEQFF
TRBJ2-5,TRBV4-3,NA,NA,TGCGCCAGCAGCCAAGAAGGTACTTTCCAAGAGACCCAGTACTTC,CASSQEGTFQETQYF
TRBJ1-3,TRBV7-9,TRBD1,few,TGTGCCAGCAGGCCCACAGGGGGTGGAAACACCATATATTTT,CASRPTGGGNTIYF
TRBJ1-5,TRBV29-1,NA,NA,TGCAGCGTTGGTGAGGATTTTGATCAGCCCCAGCATTTT,CSVGEDFDQPQHF
TRBJ1-4,TRBV7-8,NA,NA,TGTGCCAGCAGCTTAGGGAGTAGTGAAAAACTGTTTTTT,CASSLGSSEKLFF
TRBJ1-2,TRBV19,NA,NA,TGTGCCAGTACCCCGGCCGACAGGCCCTATGGCTACACCTTC,CASTPADRPYGYTF
TRBJ2-5,TRBV7-9,TRBD1,NA,TGTGCCAGCAGCCTGGACAGGGAAGAGACCCAGTACTTC,CASSLDREETQYF
TRBJ1-6,TRBV28,NA,NA,TGTGCCAGCAAGCTAAGGGACAACCAAAATTCACCCCTCCACTTT,CASKLRDNQNSPLHF
TRBJ2-5,TRBV5-1,NA,NA,TGCGCCAGCAGCTTTGACTGGAAAGAGACCCAGTACTTC,CASSFDWKETQYF
TRBJ1-2,TRBV6-6,NA,NA,TGTGCCAGCAGTTTAGACCCGACAGGAAACTATGGCTACACCTTC,CASSLDPTGNYGYTF
TRBJ2-1,TRBV5-1,NA,once,TGCGCCAGCAGCCTCCCGGCAGGGAAATTCAATGAGCAGTTCTTC,CASSLPAGKFNEQFF
TRBJ1-5,TRBV30,NA,NA,TGTGCCTGGAGCGTTAGACTGTATCAGCCCCAGCATTTT,CAWSVRLYQPQHF
TRBJ1-4,TRBV28,NA,NA,TGTGCCAGCAGTCCCCTATTAGACAGTTTTAATGAAAAACTGTTTTTT,CASSPLLDSFNEKLFF
TRBJ2-7,TRBV28,TRBD2,NA,TGTGCCAGCAGTTTACCCCTCGGTGGGGGAGGGATCGAGCAGTACTTC,CASSLPLGGGGIEQYF
TRBJ2-4,TRBV19,NA,once,TGTGCCAGTAGTTCCTCGGTGCTCGGGGCCAAAAACATTCAGTACTTC,CASSSSVLGAKNIQYF
TRBJ1-2,TRBV28,NA,NA,TGTGCCAGCAGTTTGACCAGGGCCCTGGTGGGTAGGGGCTACACCTTC,CASSLTRALVGRGYTF
TRBJ2-2,TRBV19,TRBD1,NA,TGTGCCAGTAGCCTTTGGACAGGTGGTTCATCCGGGGAGCTGTTTTTT,CASSLWTGGSSGELFF
TRBJ1-1,TRBV6-5,NA,NA,TGTGCCAGCAGAGTGGATTGGAGGCAGAACACTGAAGCTTTCTTT,CASRVDWRQNTEAFF
TRBJ1-5,TRBV7-9,NA,NA,TGTGCCAGCAGCTTAACCGGCGGCAATCAGCCCCAGCATTTT,CASSLTGGNQPQHF
TRBJ2-5,TRBV7-9,TRBD2,NA,TGTGCCAGCAGCCCTCGGGCAGGGAGGGATGAGACCCAGTACTTC,CASSPRAGRDETQYF
TRBJ2-3,TRBV6-6,NA,once,TGTGCCAGCAGCCCTACCGGGGGCACAGATACGCAGTATTTT,CASSPTGGTDTQYF
TRBJ2-7,TRBV7-9,TRBD2,NA,TGTGCCAGCAGCTTAGCTGCCGCGGGAGAAGGGGAGCAGTACTTC,CASSLAAAGEGEQYF
TRBJ2-1,TRBV11-2,NA,NA,TGTGCCAGCAGCTTAGTGGGGATGGGCGTAGTGGGTGAGCAGTTCTTC,CASSLVGMGVVGEQFF
TRBJ2-7,TRBV11-1,NA,NA,TGTGCCAGCAGCTTACAGGTTCACTACGAGCAGTACTTC,CASSLQVHYEQYF
TRBJ1-1,TRBV12-3/TRBV12-4,NA,NA,TGTGCCAGCAGACTCGGGGGGTACACTGAAGCTTTCTTT,CASRLGGYTEAFF
TRBJ1-1,TRBV7-2,NA,NA,TGTGCCAGCAGCACCGGGCCGACGGGCACTGAAGCTTTCTTT,CASSTGPTGTEAFF
TRBJ2-5,TRBV19,NA,NA,TGTGCCAGTAGTAGGGGGACGGGACCCTCTGCGAAGACCCAGTACTTC,CASSRGTGPSAKTQYF
TRBJ2-7,TRBV5-1,TRBD1,NA,TGCGCCAGCAGCTTTAGGGGACAGCCCTACGAGCAGTACTTC,CASSFRGQPYEQYF
TRBJ2-7,TRBV5-1,NA,NA,TGCGCCAGCACCCTGGGAGTGGGTCCCTACTCCTACGAGCAGTACTTC,CASTLGVGPYSYEQYF
TRBJ2-5,TRBV18,NA,NA,TGTGCCAGCTCACCAACCCCACAAGAGACCCAGTACTTC,CASSPTPQETQYF
TRBJ1-5,TRBV15,NA,NA,TGTGCCACCAGCAGAGATCAGGAAAATCAGCCCCAGCATTTT,CATSRDQENQPQHF
TRBJ2-3,TRBV27,NA,NA,TGTGCCAGCAGTTTAGGGGAGGTGGCAGATACGCAGTATTTT,CASSLGEVADTQYF
TRBJ2-7,TRBV7-2,TRBD2,NA,TGTGCCAGCAGCTCGTTCGGACTAGCGGGAAAATACGAGCAGTACTTC,CASSSFGLAGKYEQYF
TRBJ2-1,TRBV10-2,NA,NA,TGCGCCAGCAGTGTAGCGGTCTCCTACAATGAGCAGTTCTTC,CASSVAVSYNEQFF
TRBJ2-3,TRBV18,NA,NA,TGTGCCAGCTCACCGAGAGGGGAGACAGATACGCAGTATTTT,CASSPRGETDTQYF
TRBJ2-1,TRBV27,NA,NA,TGTGCCAGCAGTTTATGGGGCCAGGGCTATGAGCAGTTCTTC,CASSLWGQGYEQFF
TRBJ1-1,TRBV7-2,TRBD1,NA,TGTGCCAGCAGCATCGGGACAGGAAGAAATCAAGCTTTCTTT,CASSIGTGRNQAFF
TRBJ2-5,TRBV6-5,NA,NA,TGTGCCAGCAGTTACTCGGGATTGGAGACCCAGTACTTC,CASSYSGLETQYF
TRBJ2-2,TRBV7-9,TRBD1,NA,TGTGCCAGCAGCTTACGCGACAGGGACACCGGGGAGCTGTTTTTT,CASSLRDRDTGELFF
TRBJ1-1,TRBV5-1,NA,NA,TGCGCCAGCAGCTTTATGGAAGTGAACACTGAAGCTTTCTTT,CASSFMEVNTEAFF
TRBJ1-5,TRBV19,TRBD1,NA,TGTGCCAGTAGTTGGGACAGGTATAGCAATCAGCCCCAGCATTTT,CASSWDRYSNQPQHF
TRBJ1-2,TRBV9,TRBD1,NA,TGTGCCAGCAGCCTAAATCAGGGGGGCAACTATGGCTACACCTTC,CASSLNQGGNYGYTF
TRBJ2-2,TRBV12-3/TRBV12-4,NA,NA,TGTGCCAGCAGGAGCACCGGGGAGCTGTTTTTT,CASRSTGELFF
TRBJ2-3,TRBV5-1,TRBD2,few,TGCGCCAGCCAACTAGCGGGAGGGCCCTCGACAGATACGCAGTATTTT,CASQLAGGPSTDTQYF
TRBJ2-1,TRBV27,TRBD2,NA,TGTGCCAGCAAGGCGGGAGGTTCCTACAATGAGCAGTTCTTC,CASKAGGSYNEQFF